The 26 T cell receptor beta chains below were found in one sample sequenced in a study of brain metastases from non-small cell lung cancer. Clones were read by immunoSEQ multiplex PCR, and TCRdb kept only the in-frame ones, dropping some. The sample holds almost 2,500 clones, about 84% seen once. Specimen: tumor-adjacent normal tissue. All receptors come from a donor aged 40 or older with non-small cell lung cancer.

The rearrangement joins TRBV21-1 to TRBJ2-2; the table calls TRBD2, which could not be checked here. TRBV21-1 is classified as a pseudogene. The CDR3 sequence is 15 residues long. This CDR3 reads CASSNLAGWAGELFF. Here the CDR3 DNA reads TGTGCCAGCAGCAATCTAGCGGGGTGGGCCGGGGAGCTGTTTTTT.

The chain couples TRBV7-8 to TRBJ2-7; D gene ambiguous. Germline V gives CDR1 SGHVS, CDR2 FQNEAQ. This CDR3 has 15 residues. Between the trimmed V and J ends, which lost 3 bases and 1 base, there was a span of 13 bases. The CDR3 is CASSFPQSGSYEQYV. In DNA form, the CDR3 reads TGTGCCAGCAGCTTCCCCCAGAGTGGATCCTACGAGCAGTACGTC.

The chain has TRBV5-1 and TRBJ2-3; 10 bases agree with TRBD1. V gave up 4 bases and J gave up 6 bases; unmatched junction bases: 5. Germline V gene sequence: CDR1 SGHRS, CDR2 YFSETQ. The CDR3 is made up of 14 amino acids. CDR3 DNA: TGCGCCAGCAGCCGGGACAGGGGACGCGATACGCAGTATTTT. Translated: CASSRDRGRDTQYF.

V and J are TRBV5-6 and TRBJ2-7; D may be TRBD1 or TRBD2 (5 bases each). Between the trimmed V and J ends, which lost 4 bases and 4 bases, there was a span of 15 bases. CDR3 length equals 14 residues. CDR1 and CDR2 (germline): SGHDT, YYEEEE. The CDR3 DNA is TGTGCCAGCAGCCGGTGGGGGTTTGAGTACGAGCAGTACGTC. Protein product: CASSRWGFEYEQYV.

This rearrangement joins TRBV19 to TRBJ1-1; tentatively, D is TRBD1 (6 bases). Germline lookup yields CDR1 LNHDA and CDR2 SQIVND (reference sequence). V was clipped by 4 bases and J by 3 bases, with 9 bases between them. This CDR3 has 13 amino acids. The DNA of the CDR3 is TGTGCCAGTAGTAGGGGGCAGTACACTGAAGCTTTCTTT. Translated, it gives CASSRGQYTEAFF.

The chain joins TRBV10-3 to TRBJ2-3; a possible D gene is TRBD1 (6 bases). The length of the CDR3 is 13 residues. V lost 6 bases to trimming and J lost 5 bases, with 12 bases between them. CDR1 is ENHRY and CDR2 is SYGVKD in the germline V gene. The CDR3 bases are TGTGCCATCAGGGGGGCTACTGGAGATACGCAGTATTTT. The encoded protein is CAIRGATGDTQYF.

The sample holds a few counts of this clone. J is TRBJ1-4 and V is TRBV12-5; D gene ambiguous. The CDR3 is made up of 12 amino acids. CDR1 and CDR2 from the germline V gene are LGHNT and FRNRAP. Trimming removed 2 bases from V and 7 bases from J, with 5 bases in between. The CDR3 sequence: CASGLTTEKLFF. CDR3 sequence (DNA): TGTGCTAGTGGTTTGACGACTGAAAAACTGTTTTTT.

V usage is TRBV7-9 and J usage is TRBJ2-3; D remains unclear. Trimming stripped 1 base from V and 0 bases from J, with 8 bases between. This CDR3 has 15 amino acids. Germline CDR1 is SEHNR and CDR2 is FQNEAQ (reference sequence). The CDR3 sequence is CASSLVGSSTDTQYF. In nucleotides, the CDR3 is TGTGCCAGCAGCTTAGTCGGGTCTAGCACAGATACGCAGTATTTT.

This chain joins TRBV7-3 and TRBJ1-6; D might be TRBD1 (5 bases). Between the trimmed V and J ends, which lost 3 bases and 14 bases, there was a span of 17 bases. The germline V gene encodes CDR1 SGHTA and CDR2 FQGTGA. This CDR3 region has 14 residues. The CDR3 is CASSFRPGSASLHF. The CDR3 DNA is TGTGCCAGCAGCTTTCGCCCAGGGAGCGCATCCCTCCACTTT.

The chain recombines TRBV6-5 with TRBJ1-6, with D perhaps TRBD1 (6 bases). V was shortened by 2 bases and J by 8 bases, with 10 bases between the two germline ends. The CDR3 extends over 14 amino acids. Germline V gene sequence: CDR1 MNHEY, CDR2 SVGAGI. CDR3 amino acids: CASSYGDTYSPLHF. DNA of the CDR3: TGTGCCAGCAGTTACGGGGACACTTATTCACCCCTCCACTTT.

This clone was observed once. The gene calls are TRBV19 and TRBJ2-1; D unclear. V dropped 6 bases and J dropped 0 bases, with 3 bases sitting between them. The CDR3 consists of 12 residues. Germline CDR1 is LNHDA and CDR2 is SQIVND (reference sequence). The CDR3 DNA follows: TGTGCCAGTAGGGACTCCTACAATGAGCAGTTCTTC. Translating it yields CASRDSYNEQFF.

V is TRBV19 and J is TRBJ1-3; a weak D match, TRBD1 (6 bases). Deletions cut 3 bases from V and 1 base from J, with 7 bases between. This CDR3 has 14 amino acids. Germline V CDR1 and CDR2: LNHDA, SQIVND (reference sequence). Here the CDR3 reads CASSMTGSGNTIYF. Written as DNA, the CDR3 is TGTGCCAGTAGTATGACAGGATCTGGAAACACCATATATTTT.

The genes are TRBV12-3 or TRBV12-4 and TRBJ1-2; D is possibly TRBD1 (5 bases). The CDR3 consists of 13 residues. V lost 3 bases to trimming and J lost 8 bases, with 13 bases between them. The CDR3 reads CASSFGAGSGYTF. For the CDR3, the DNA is TGTGCCAGCAGTTTCGGGGCAGGGTCGGGCTACACCTTC.

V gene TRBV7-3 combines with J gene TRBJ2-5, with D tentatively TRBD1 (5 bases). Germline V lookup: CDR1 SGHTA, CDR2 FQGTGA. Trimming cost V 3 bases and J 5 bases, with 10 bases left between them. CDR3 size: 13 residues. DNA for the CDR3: TGTGCCAGCAGCTTTGGGGCAGGGGAGACCCAGTACTTC. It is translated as CASSFGAGETQYF.

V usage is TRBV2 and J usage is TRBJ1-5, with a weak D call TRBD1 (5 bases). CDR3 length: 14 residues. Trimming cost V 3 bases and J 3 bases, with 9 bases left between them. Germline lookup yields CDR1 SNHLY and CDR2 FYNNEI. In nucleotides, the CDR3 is TGTGCCAGCAGTGACAGGGACTACAATCAGCCCCAGCATTTT. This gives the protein CASSDRDYNQPQHF.

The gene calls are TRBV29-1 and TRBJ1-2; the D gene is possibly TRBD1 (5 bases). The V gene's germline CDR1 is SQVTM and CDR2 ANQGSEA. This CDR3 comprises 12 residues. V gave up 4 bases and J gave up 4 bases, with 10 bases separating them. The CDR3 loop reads CSVGGDSYGYTF. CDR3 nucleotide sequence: TGCAGCGTTGGCGGGGACTCCTATGGCTACACCTTC.

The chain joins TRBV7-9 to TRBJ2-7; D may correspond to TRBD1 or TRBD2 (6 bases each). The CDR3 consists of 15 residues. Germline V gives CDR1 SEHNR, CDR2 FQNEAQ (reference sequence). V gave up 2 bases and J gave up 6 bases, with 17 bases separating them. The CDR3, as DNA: TGTGCCAGCAGCTTAAGCGCCGACGGGGGCGGCGAGCAGTACGTC. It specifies CASSLSADGGGEQYV.

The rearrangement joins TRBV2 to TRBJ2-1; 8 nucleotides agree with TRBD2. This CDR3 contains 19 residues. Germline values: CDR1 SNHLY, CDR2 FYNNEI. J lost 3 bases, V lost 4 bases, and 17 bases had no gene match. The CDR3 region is CASSGPPGLVLIFYNEQFF. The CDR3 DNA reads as TGTGCCAGCAGTGGGCCCCCGGGACTAGTTTTAATATTCTACAATGAGCAGTTCTTC.

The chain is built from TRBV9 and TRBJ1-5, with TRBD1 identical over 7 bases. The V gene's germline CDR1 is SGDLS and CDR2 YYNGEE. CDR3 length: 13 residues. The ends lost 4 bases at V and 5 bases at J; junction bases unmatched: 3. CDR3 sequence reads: CASSYQGDQPQHF. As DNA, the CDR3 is TGTGCCAGCAGCTACCAGGGGGATCAGCCCCAGCATTTT.

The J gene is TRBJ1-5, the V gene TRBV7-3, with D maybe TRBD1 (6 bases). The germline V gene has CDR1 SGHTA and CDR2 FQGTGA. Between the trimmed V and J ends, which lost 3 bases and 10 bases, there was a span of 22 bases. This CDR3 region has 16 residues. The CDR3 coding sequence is TGTGCCAGCAGCTTGAGGGGGGCTCCATATGACTATCCCCAGCATTTT. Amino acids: CASSLRGAPYDYPQHF.

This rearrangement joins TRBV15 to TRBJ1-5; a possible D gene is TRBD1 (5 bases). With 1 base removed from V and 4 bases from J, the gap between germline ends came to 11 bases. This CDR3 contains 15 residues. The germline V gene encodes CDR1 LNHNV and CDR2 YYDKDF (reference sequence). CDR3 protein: CATSRGGKGNQPQHF. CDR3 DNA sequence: TGTGCCACCAGCAGAGGGGGGAAGGGGAATCAGCCCCAGCATTTT.

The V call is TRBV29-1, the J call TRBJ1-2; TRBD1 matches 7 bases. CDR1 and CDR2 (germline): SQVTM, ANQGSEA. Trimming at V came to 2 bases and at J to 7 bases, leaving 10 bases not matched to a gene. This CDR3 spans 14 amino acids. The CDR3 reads CSVESEEGARGYTF. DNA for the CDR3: TGCAGCGTTGAAAGTGAGGAGGGGGCCCGTGGCTACACCTTC.

The CDR3 DNA reads as TGTGCCAGCAGCCCCGACAGGGACACTGAAGCTTTCTTT. Translation gives CASSPDRDTEAFF. The V gene is TRBV7-3, the J gene TRBJ1-1; 7 positions agree with TRBD1. This CDR3 is built from 13 residues. The germline gives CDR1 SGHTA, CDR2 FQGTGA. Trimming at V came to 5 bases and at J to 3 bases, leaving 3 bases not matched to a gene.

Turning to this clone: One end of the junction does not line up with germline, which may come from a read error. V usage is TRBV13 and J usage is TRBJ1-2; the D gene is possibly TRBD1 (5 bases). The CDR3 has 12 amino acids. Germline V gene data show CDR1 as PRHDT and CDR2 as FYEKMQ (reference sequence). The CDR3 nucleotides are TGTGCTAGCAGCTTAACTGGGGCTGGCTACACCTTC. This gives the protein CASSLTGAGYTF.

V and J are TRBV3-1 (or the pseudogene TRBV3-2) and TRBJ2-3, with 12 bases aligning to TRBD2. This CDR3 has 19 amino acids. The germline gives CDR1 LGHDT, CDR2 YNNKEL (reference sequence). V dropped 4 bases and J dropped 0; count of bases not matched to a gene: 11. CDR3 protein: CASSPSGTSGRASTDTQYF. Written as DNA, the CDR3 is TGTGCCAGCAGCCCGTCCGGGACTAGCGGGCGTGCTAGCACAGATACGCAGTATTTT.

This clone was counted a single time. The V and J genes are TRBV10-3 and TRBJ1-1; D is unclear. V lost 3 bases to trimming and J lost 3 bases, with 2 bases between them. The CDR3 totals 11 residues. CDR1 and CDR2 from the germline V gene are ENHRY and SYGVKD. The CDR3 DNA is TGTGCCATCAGTGAACACACTGAAGCTTTCTTT. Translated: CAISEHTEAFF.